This T cell receptor (beta chain) was retrieved from a study of blood T cells in healthy people across ages. Overall study results and limits: Long-lived donors carried more naive CD4+ cells and greater diversity than aged donors.

Sample donors were healthy Caucasian individuals that came from Russia, aged 6 to 90. Germline values: CDR1 MGHRA, CDR2 YSYEKL. The ends lost 1 base at V and 2 bases at J; junction bases unmatched: 11. This CDR3 contains 19 residues. Using a J-beta primer mix together with a sample-barcoded 5' primer, a second PCR was run for about 6 to 12 cycles. In TCRdb, the 5' RACE reads were re-called with MiXCR into one record per CDR3 protein. The data hold fewer than 700,000 distinct CDR3 sequences, with 47% observed a single time. On this clonotype: Antigen specificity is unknown.

The chain links TRBV4-1 to TRBJ2-3; the match to TRBD2 covers 11 bases. Sequencing used blood. The TCR sequence derives from an elderly man in good health. DNA for the CDR3: TGCGCCAGCAGCCAAGTCAGTGGGGGACTAGCGGTCGTCACAGATACGCAGTATTTT. Translation gives CASSQVSGGLAVVTDTQYF.